This T cell receptor (beta chain) derives from a study of CD4 T cells in relation to SARS-CoV-2 and coronaviruses. Before the COVID-19 pandemic, during about 2010-2019, CD4+ T cells were taken from unexposed donors. CD4+ T cells were isolated from the cells after 10 days of culture. The CDR3 loop spans 13 amino acids. V was pared by 6 bases and J by 5 bases, with 11 bases between. Germline values: CDR1 MNHEY, CDR2 SMNVEV (reference sequence). To note about this clone: Its antigen is currently unknown.

The method was immunoSEQ multiplex PCR; TCRdb's version includes in-frame clones alone and lacks a portion of them. The sample lists approximately 20,000 clones; about 70% were seen once. The sample taken for sequencing was CD4+ T cells from PBMCs, cultured in vitro. V gene TRBV27 combines with J gene TRBJ2-1; no clear D gene. The receptor's source is a human donor in good health. The CDR3 region has the DNA TGTGCCAGCAGCAAAGGACGGGACAATGAGCAGTTCTTC. Its translation is CASSKGRDNEQFF.